This T cell receptor (beta chain) was documented in a study of cytomegalovirus exposure and HLA in healthy donors. Whole-study context: Earlier results showed 90 million to 130 million unique TCR beta sequences derived from roughly 190 million T cells.

60 Vbeta and 13 Jbeta primers were used in PCR. TCRdb's table, derived via immunoSEQ multiplex PCR, lists solely in-frame clones and lacks some. The table lists around 200,000 clones, roughly 79% of them singletons. Trimming cost V 2 bases and J 7 bases, with 18 bases left between them. The CDR3 loop spans 16 amino acids. The germline V gene encodes CDR1 LNHDA and CDR2 SQIVND (reference sequence). This receptor was taken from a male donor in good health and CMV-seronegative. The V gene is TRBV19, the J gene TRBJ1-5; D not certain. The material sequenced was PBMCs. In nucleotides, the CDR3 is TGTGCCAGTAGTATAAGCCCCCCCGAAATAAACCAGCCCCAGCATTTT. Translated, it gives CASSISPPEINQPQHF.